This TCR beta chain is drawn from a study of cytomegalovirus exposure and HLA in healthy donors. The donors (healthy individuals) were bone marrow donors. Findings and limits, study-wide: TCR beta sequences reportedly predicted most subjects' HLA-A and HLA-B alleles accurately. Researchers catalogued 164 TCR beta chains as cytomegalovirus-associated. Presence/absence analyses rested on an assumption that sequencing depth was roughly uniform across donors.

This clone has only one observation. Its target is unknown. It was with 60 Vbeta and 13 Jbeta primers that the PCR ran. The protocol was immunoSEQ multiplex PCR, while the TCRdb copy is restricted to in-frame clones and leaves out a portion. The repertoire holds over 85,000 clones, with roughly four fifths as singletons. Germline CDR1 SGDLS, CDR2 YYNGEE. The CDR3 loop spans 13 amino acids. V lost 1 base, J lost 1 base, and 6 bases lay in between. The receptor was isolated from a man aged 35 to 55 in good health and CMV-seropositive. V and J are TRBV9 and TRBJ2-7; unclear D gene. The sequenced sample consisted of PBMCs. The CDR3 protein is CASSVTVSYEQYF. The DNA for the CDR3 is TGTGCCAGCAGCGTAACGGTTTCCTACGAGCAGTACTTC.